Below are 23 T cell receptor beta chains sequenced from a single sample in a study of shared clonotypes between healthy human individuals. Naive CD8 cells lacked CD45RO and underwent positive selection for CCR7, leaving out terminally differentiated effector memory CD45RA+ cells. TCRdb's copy holds only in-frame clones and misses some; the assay was immunoSEQ multiplex PCR. The sample shows 2 million to 2.5 million clones, around 93% of them seen only once. The sample was naive CD8+ T cells from PBMCs. The receptors shown here come from a young man in good health. Some clones in this sample may be carry-over from other donors' samples.

The chain uses TRBV7-9 and TRBJ1-4, with D tentatively TRBD1 (6 bases). The V gene's germline CDR1 is SEHNR and CDR2 FQNEAQ (reference sequence). Trimming left V 6 bases short and J 8 bases short, with 19 bases between. The CDR3 is 15 residues long. CDR3 nucleotides: TGTGCCAGCAGGCCAGGGGCAGGGGCTCGAGAAAAACTGTTTTTT. As protein: CASRPGAGAREKLFF.

V is TRBV4-1 and J is TRBJ1-5; tentatively, D is TRBD1 (5 bases). The V and J ends lost 1 base and 5 bases respectively, with 6 bases between them. The CDR3 has 13 amino acids. Germline values: CDR1 MGHRA, CDR2 YSYEKL. The CDR3 DNA is TGCGCCAGCAGCCAAGTCAGGGATCAGCCCCAGCATTTT. Its translation: CASSQVRDQPQHF.

The chain is built from TRBV5-6 and TRBJ1-2; no clear D. The CDR3 has 13 amino acids. Germline V gene lookup returns CDR1 SGHDT and CDR2 YYEEEE. Trimming left V 0 bases short and J 1 base short, with 4 bases between. CDR3 amino acids: CASSLADNYGYTF. In nucleotides, the CDR3 is TGTGCCAGCAGCTTGGCTGATAACTATGGCTACACCTTC.

J is TRBJ2-7 and V is TRBV18; TRBD1 agrees at 8 bases. V gave up 5 bases and J gave up 3 bases; unmatched junction bases: 9. This CDR3 is 15 amino acids long. Germline loops: CDR1 KGHSH, CDR2 LQKENI. CDR3 DNA sequence: TGTGCCAGCTCAGGGACAGGATTTGACTACTACGAGCAGTACTTC. Protein: CASSGTGFDYYEQYF. Full variable domain (missing parts from reference TRBV18 and TRBJ2-7): NAGVMQNPRHLVRRRGQEARLRCSPMKGHSHVYWYRQLPEEGLKFMVYLQKENIIDESGMPKERFSAEFPKEGPSILRIQQVVRGDSAAYFCASSGTGFDYYEQYFGPGTRLTVT.

Notes on this clone: The same CDR3 also results from other DNA sequences found in this sample. The chain is built from TRBV30 and TRBJ2-7; perhaps TRBD2 as D (5 bases). V was pared by 0 bases and J by 3 bases, with 6 bases between. Germline V lookup: CDR1 GTSNPN, CDR2 SVGIG (reference sequence). This CDR3 has 12 residues. CDR3 region: CAWSVGGYEQYF. CDR3 coding DNA: TGTGCCTGGAGTGTAGGAGGCTACGAGCAGTACTTC.

The chain is built from TRBV11-2 and TRBJ2-5; D uncertain. The CDR3 is 16 amino acids. Germline CDR1 and CDR2: SGHAT and FQNNGV. V lost 4 bases, J lost 4 bases, and 19 bases lay in between. CDR3 loop: CASSYAPIVALETQYF. CDR3 bases: TGTGCCAGCAGCTACGCCCCAATAGTGGCTTTAGAGACCCAGTACTTC.

The V gene is TRBV2, the J gene TRBJ1-1; TRBD1 might be the D (5 bases). CDR1 and CDR2 (germline): SNHLY, FYNNEI. The CDR3 has 14 amino acids. V was pared by 2 bases and J by 7 bases, with 14 bases between. CDR3 residues: CASSEYQQGFEAFF. As DNA, the CDR3 is TGTGCCAGCAGTGAATATCAGCAGGGCTTTGAAGCTTTCTTT.

The rearrangement joins TRBV9 to TRBJ2-2; 8 bases are a match to TRBD2. This CDR3 is built from 15 residues. Trimming cost V 5 bases and J 3 bases; bases outside gene matches: 6. Germline values: CDR1 SGDLS, CDR2 YYNGEE. Here the CDR3 DNA reads TGTGCCAGCAGGCCGGGAGGGCCCGACACCGGGGAGCTGTTTTTT. Translating it yields CASRPGGPDTGELFF. The complete variable domain, with remaining parts taken from reference TRBV9 and TRBJ2-2, reads DSGVTQTPKHLITATGQRVTLRCSPRSGDLSVYWYQQSLDQGLQFLIQYYNGEERAKGNILERFSAQQFPDLHSELNLSSLELGDSALYFCASRPGGPDTGELFFGEGSRLTVL.

The CDR3 region is CASSIAVQGEAFF. The CDR3 nucleotides are TGTGCCAGTAGTATAGCCGTTCAAGGCGAAGCTTTCTTT. The chain is built from TRBV19 and TRBJ1-1; D call uncertain. The CDR3 has 13 amino acids. Germline V CDR1 and CDR2: LNHDA, SQIVND (reference sequence). V lost 1 base and J 8 bases, leaving 11 bases between the germline ends.

The CDR3 loop is CASSLDQGYEQFF. The DNA of the CDR3 is TGTGCCAGCAGCTTGGATCAGGGCTATGAGCAGTTCTTC. The V call is TRBV5-6, the J call TRBJ2-1, with a tentative D call TRBD1 (5 bases). The CDR3 length is 13 residues. Trimming cost V 0 bases and J 8 bases, with 9 bases left between them. Per germline, CDR1 SGHDT and CDR2 YYEEEE.

This clone has more than one count but fewer than ten. The rearrangement links TRBV6-4 to TRBJ2-2; D not certain. From germline, CDR1 is MRHNA and CDR2 SNTAGT. Trimming left V 6 bases short and J 3 bases short, with 5 bases between. The CDR3 length is 12 residues. The CDR3 region is CASRGYTGELFF. CDR3 bases: TGTGCCAGCAGGGGGTACACCGGGGAGCTGTTTTTT.

Only one count was recorded for this clone. The chain links TRBV6-1 to TRBJ2-1; D uncertain. V lost 3 bases, J lost 10 bases, and 13 bases lay in between. Per germline, CDR1 MNHNS and CDR2 SASEGT. The CDR3 runs 13 residues. CDR3 region: CASSDVPLREQFF. The CDR3 coding sequence is TGTGCCAGCAGTGATGTTCCCCTCAGGGAGCAGTTCTTC.

The J gene is TRBJ2-7, the V gene TRBV19; no clear D gene. V gave up 3 bases and J gave up 3 bases, with 9 bases separating them. Per the germline V gene, CDR1 is LNHDA and CDR2 is SQIVND (reference sequence). There are 13 residues in the CDR3. This CDR3 reads CASSIWPFYEQYF. CDR3 nucleotide sequence: TGTGCCAGTAGTATTTGGCCCTTCTACGAGCAGTACTTC.

The chain couples TRBV15 to TRBJ2-5; 7 bases agree with TRBD1. With V trimmed by 3 bases and J by 1 base, 5 bases remained unmatched. The CDR3 covers 15 residues. Germline-derived CDR1 and CDR2 are LNHNV and YYDKDF (reference sequence). The CDR3 DNA reads TGTGCCACCAGCAGTAGGGACAGCCCCCAAGAGACCCAGTACTTC. Its protein is CATSSRDSPQETQYF.

The gene calls are TRBV7-9 and TRBJ2-7; 7 bases match TRBD2. The junction had 14 bases not matched to a gene; V was cut back by 4 bases and J by 2 bases. CDR1 and CDR2 from the germline V gene are SEHNR and FQNEAQ (reference sequence). The CDR3 has 17 amino acids. The CDR3 DNA reads as TGTGCCAGCAGCTCCCCCTCTCTAGCGGCAATCACCTACGAGCAGTACTTC. This translates into CASSSPSLAAITYEQYF.

The sample holds one count of this clone. The CDR3 DNA reads as TGCGCCAGCAGCTTTCGGGAGGCTTTCACAGATACGCAGTATTTT. It is translated as CASSFREAFTDTQYF. The rearrangement joins TRBV5-1 to TRBJ2-3; 7 bases map to TRBD2. The ends lost 2 bases at V and 2 bases at J; junction bases unmatched: 5. The CDR3 spans 15 residues. The germline V gene has CDR1 SGHRS and CDR2 YFSETQ.

The chain has TRBV19 and TRBJ2-1, with TRBD1 identical over 7 bases. Germline V gene data show CDR1 as LNHDA and CDR2 as SQIVND (reference sequence). The CDR3 contains 14 residues. Trimming cost V 5 bases and J 8 bases; bases outside gene matches: 9. CDR3 sequence (DNA): TGTGCCAGTAGTGTTGGACAGGCCCTCGATGAGCAGTTCTTC. It translates to CASSVGQALDEQFF.

The J gene is TRBJ2-1, the V gene TRBV13; the D is unclear. V gave up 6 bases and J gave up 7 bases, with 7 bases separating them. CDR1 is PRHDT and CDR2 is FYEKMQ in the germline V gene (reference sequence). The length of the CDR3 is 11 residues. The CDR3 protein is CASSNANEQFF. CDR3 DNA: TGTGCCAGCAGTAACGCTAATGAGCAGTTCTTC.

This clone was recorded once. J is TRBJ2-5 and V is TRBV29-1, with D unclear. V was cut by 1 base and J by 5 bases, with 5 bases left in between. The CDR3 has 11 residues. In germline, CDR1 is SQVTM, CDR2 ANQGSEA. Written as DNA, the CDR3 is TGCAGCGTTGAAGGGACGGAGACCCAGTACTTC. Its translation: CSVEGTETQYF.

The rearrangement joins TRBV30 to TRBJ1-3; tentatively, D is TRBD1 (5 bases). Germline V CDR1 and CDR2: GTSNPN, SVGIG (reference sequence). The V end lost 4 bases, the J end lost 4 bases, and 8 bases lay between the germline ends. This CDR3 region has 12 residues. Here the CDR3 reads CAWNWGGNTIYF. The CDR3 DNA sequence: TGTGCCTGGAATTGGGGCGGAAACACCATATATTTT.

The rearrangement uses TRBV28 and TRBJ2-1; 7 nucleotides line up with TRBD2. This CDR3 has 16 residues. V was pared by 4 bases and J by 7 bases, with 13 bases of the junction left unmatched. Germline CDR1 and CDR2: MDHEN and SYDVKM. The CDR3 DNA is TGTGCCAGCAGTTCACAGACTAGCCGCGCCGGGAATGAGCAGTTCTTC. Residues: CASSSQTSRAGNEQFF. The full variable domain, in which reference TRBV28 and TRBJ2-1 provide the parts outside the CDR3, is DVKVTQSSRYLVKRTGEKVFLECVQDMDHENMFWYRQDPGLGLRLIYFSYDVKMKEKGDIPEGYSVSREKKERFSLILESASTNQTSMYLCASSSQTSRAGNEQFFGPGTRLTVL.

This clone came up a few times. Additional DNA sequences in this sample encode the identical CDR3. The chain has TRBV9 and TRBJ1-1, with a weak D call TRBD1 (5 bases). Germline CDR1 is SGDLS and CDR2 is YYNGEE. Trimming removed 5 bases from V and 1 base from J, with 9 bases in between. This CDR3 has 13 amino acids. The CDR3 is CASSGGGNTEAFF. The DNA for the CDR3 is TGTGCCAGCAGTGGGGGTGGGAACACTGAAGCTTTCTTT.

This clone has a single count. The chain links TRBV12-5 to TRBJ2-1, with D tentatively TRBD1 (6 bases). CDR3 length equals 15 residues. Deletions cut 2 bases from V and 5 bases from J, with 13 bases between. The germline V gene has CDR1 LGHNT and CDR2 FRNRAP. This CDR3 reads CASGLSPGANNEQFF. The CDR3 nucleotides are TGTGCTAGTGGTTTGAGTCCAGGGGCGAACAATGAGCAGTTCTTC.